This record looks at one T cell receptor (beta chain) sequence and its context. Its antigen is not identified. MiXCR, run by TCRdb on the 5' RACE reads, gives a single entry per CDR3 protein. The sample has a few hundred thousand distinct CDR3 sequences; about a sixth are singletons. Germline lookup yields CDR1 SGHRS and CDR2 YFSETQ. Deletions cut 5 bases from V and 5 bases from J, with 14 bases between. This CDR3 has 14 residues. The data were obtained in a study of T-cell memory formation after mild COVID-19. Study-level information: Clustering of TCRs was largely donor specific. Points from the study as a whole: Several responding clones turned up in pre-infection memory, indicating that cross-reactive memory may have taken part.

The V and J genes are TRBV5-1 and TRBJ2-1; D tentatively fits TRBD1 or TRBD2 (5 bases each). The sequence came from a man between 18 and 35 years old who had mild COVID-19 (a few samples of this study predate the infection). Cell type and time point are not known. The sample was PBMCs or a T cell subset sorted from them (not recorded which). The CDR3 is CASRGPNGDNEQFF. Here the CDR3 DNA reads TGCGCCAGCAGGGGGCCCAACGGGGACAATGAGCAGTTCTTC.